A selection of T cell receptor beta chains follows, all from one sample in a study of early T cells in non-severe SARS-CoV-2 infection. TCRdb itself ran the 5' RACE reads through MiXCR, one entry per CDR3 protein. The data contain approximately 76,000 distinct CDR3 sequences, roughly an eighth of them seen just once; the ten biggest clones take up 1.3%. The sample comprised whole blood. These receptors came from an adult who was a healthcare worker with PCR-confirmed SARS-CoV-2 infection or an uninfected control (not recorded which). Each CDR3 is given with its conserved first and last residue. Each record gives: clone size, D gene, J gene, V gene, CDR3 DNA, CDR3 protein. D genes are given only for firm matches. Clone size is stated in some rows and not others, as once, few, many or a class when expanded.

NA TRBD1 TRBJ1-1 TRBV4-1 TGCGCCAGCAGCCAAGATCAGAGGGACAGGGCCACTGAAGCTTTCTTT CASSQDQRDRATEAFF
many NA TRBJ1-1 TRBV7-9 TGTGCCAGCAGCGTTTACAGGGTAGCTGAAGCTTTCTTT CASSVYRVAEAFF
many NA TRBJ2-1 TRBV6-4 TGTGCCAGCAGTGTGGTGGGTAGCTCCTACAATGAGCAGTTCTTC CASSVVGSSYNEQFF
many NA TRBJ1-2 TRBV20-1 TGCAGTGGTTCGGGGCACTATGGCTACACCTTC CSGSGHYGYTF
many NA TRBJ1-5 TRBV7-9 TGTGCCAGCAGCTTAGACAGTACCAATCAGCCCCAGCATTTT CASSLDSTNQPQHF
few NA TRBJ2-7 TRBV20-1 TGCAGTGCTACCGGGGGCCTTACCTACGAGCAGTACTTC CSATGGLTYEQYF
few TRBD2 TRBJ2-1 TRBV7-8 TGTGCCAGCAGCTTATGGAGCGGGAGAACGGTCGATGAGCAGTTCTTC CASSLWSGRTVDEQFF
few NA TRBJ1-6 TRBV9 TGTGCCAGCAGCGCTCCCCGGACTAATTCACCCCTCCACTTT CASSAPRTNSPLHF
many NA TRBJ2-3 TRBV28 TGTGCCAGCAGTTTACACTACACAGATACGCAGTATTTT CASSLHYTDTQYF
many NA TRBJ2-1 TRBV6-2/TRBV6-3 TGTGCCAGCAGTTACCTCTCGACTCCGGTCGGTGAGCAGTTCTTC CASSYLSTPVGEQFF
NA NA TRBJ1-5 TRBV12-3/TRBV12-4 TGTGCCAGCAGTTTAAGGGCTCTCGGGCAGCCCCAGCATTTT CASSLRALGQPQHF
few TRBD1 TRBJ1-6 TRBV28 TGTGCCAGCAGTTCCACTTTGACAGGGGGGACCCTCCACTTT CASSSTLTGGTLHF
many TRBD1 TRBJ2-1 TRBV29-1 TGCAGCGTTTCCGCCGCCGACAGGGGCGCCTACAATGAGCAGTTCTTC CSVSAADRGAYNEQFF
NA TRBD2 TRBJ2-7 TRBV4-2 TGTGCCAGCAGCCAAGATTGGGGACTAGCCTCAGCGGAGCAGTACTTC CASSQDWGLASAEQYF